The 17 T cell receptor beta chains in this list originate from one sample, sequenced in a study of CD8 T cells in Susac syndrome. Random hexamers served to reverse transcribe roughly 0.45 to 1 ug RNA. MiXCR, applied by TCRdb to the immunoSEQ multiplex PCR reads, yields one record per CDR3 protein. The table has under 85,000 distinct CDR3 sequences, just under 95% seen once; the top ten hold 0.45% to 0.65%. Sequenced input: CD8+ T cells from PBMCs. The receptor source for this set is a human donor with multiple sclerosis.

V is TRBV7-9 and J is TRBJ2-7; TRBD1 agrees at 9 bases. The CDR3 contains 15 residues. V trimming: 5 bases; J trimming: 6 bases; junction bases outside the gene matches: 11. CDR1 and CDR2 from the germline V gene are SEHNR and FQNEAQ (reference sequence). The CDR3 protein is CASSPAGTGFFEQYF. CDR3 DNA: TGTGCCAGCAGCCCAGCCGGGACAGGGTTTTTCGAGCAGTACTTC.

The chain joins TRBV6-5 to TRBJ1-1; D not certain. The CDR3 is 14 residues long. V was cut by 2 bases and J by 0 bases, with 7 bases left in between. The germline V gene has CDR1 MNHEY and CDR2 SVGAGI. CDR3 in DNA: TGTGCCAGCAGTTACAGCAGGATGAACACTGAAGCTTTCTTT. Translated, it gives CASSYSRMNTEAFF.

This chain uses TRBV6-5 with TRBJ2-1; 7 nucleotides agree with TRBD1. Germline V CDR1 and CDR2: MNHEY, SVGAGI. CDR3 length: 15 residues. The V gene end was trimmed by 0 bases and the J gene end by 7 bases; junction bases not matched to a gene: 6. The CDR3 loop is CASSYSTGSKNEQFF. In nucleotides, the CDR3 is TGTGCCAGCAGTTACTCGACAGGGTCAAAGAATGAGCAGTTCTTC.

V gene TRBV3-1 combines with J gene TRBJ2-1; weak D call: TRBD2 (6 bases). V lost 4 bases, J lost 9 bases, and 13 bases lay in between. This CDR3 contains 13 residues. CDR1 is LGHDT and CDR2 is YNNKEL in the germline V gene (reference sequence). This chain's CDR3 is CASSPRPGVEQFF. The CDR3 DNA is TGTGCCAGCAGCCCCCGGCCGGGAGTTGAGCAGTTCTTC.

The genes are TRBV9 and TRBJ1-1, with D hard to call. From germline, CDR1 is SGDLS and CDR2 YYNGEE. This CDR3 has 17 amino acids. Trimming took 1 base from V and 0 from J, leaving 16 bases between them. CDR3 DNA sequence: TGTGCCAGCAGCGTAACGAGTCGGAAGGGAATGAACACTGAAGCTTTCTTT. Protein product: CASSVTSRKGMNTEAFF. Full variable domain (rest looked up from reference TRBV9 and TRBJ1-1): DSGVTQTPKHLITATGQRVTLRCSPRSGDLSVYWYQQSLDQGLQFLIQYYNGEERAKGNILERFSAQQFPDLHSELNLSSLELGDSALYFCASSVTSRKGMNTEAFFGQGTRLTVV.

The chain uses TRBV19 and TRBJ2-7; the D is unclear. V lost 10 bases, J lost 0 bases, and 13 bases lay in between. The germline gives CDR1 LNHDA, CDR2 SQIVND (reference sequence). This CDR3 spans 13 amino acids. The CDR3 DNA reads TGTGCCACCCAGGATGCCACCTCCTACGAGCAGTACTTC. Encoded protein: CATQDATSYEQYF.

This sequence joins TRBV7-9 and TRBJ1-5; 8 bases fit TRBD1. Germline V gene data show CDR1 as SEHNR and CDR2 as FQNEAQ (reference sequence). V trimming: 4 bases; J trimming: 2 bases; junction bases outside the gene matches: 7. CDR3 length: 16 residues. The CDR3 region has the DNA TGTGCCAGCAGCTCAAATACAGGGGGAGGCAATCAGCCCCAGCATTTT. Residues: CASSSNTGGGNQPQHF.

A few counts support this clonotype. Its ends do not fully match the called genes, so a read error is possible. The J gene is TRBJ2-1, the V gene TRBV5-1; 8 bases agree with TRBD2. The CDR3 runs to 14 residues. Germline CDR1 reads SGHRS; CDR2 reads YFSETQ. The CDR3 region has the DNA TGTGCCAGCAGCCTTAGCGGGGCCTACAATGAGCAGTTCTTC. Its protein product is CASSLSGAYNEQFF.

V gene TRBV3-1 combines with J gene TRBJ2-2; tentative D call: TRBD2 (5 bases). CDR1 and CDR2 from the germline V gene are LGHDT and YNNKEL (reference sequence). CDR3 length: 13 amino acids. V lost 10 bases to trimming and J lost 2 bases, with 11 bases between them. The CDR3 coding sequence is TGTGCCACACACCGGACTAACACCGGGGAGCTGTTTTTT. This sequence encodes CATHRTNTGELFF.

The chain couples TRBV5-8 to TRBJ2-2, with D tentatively TRBD2 (5 bases). The ends were cut back, 4 bases at V and 4 bases at J, with 11 bases in the middle. The CDR3 is 14 residues long. In germline, CDR1 is SGHTS, CDR2 YDEGEE. The CDR3 loop is CASSEGLGTGELFF. CDR3 coding DNA: TGTGCCAGCAGCGAGGGTTTAGGCACCGGGGAGCTGTTTTTT.

The rearrangement links TRBV14 to TRBJ1-6, with D perhaps TRBD1 (5 bases). Trimming stripped 4 bases from V and 7 bases from J, with 14 bases between. The germline V gene has CDR1 SGHDN and CDR2 FVKESK. CDR3 length: 15 amino acids. CDR3 nucleotides: TGTGCCAGCAGCCCCGGACAATGGGTCAATTCACCCCTCCACTTT. Protein: CASSPGQWVNSPLHF.

J is TRBJ2-5 and V is TRBV20-1; no definite D call. Trimming took 4 bases from V and 5 from J, leaving 20 bases between them. Germline values: CDR1 DFQATT, CDR2 SNEGSKA (reference sequence). The CDR3 spans 15 residues. CDR3 nucleotides: TGCAGTGCTAATGGGGAAACTGCGGTGGGGGAGACCCAGTACTTC. It encodes CSANGETAVGETQYF.

The chain uses TRBV27 and TRBJ1-6; no clear D. CDR3 length equals 13 residues. V was clipped by 2 bases and J by 9 bases, with 8 bases between them. Germline V CDR1 and CDR2: MNHEY, SMNVEV (reference sequence). The CDR3 DNA reads as TGTGCCAGCAGTTTAACGGGGAGTTCACCCCTCCACTTT. The encoded protein is CASSLTGSSPLHF.

This chain connects TRBV19 to TRBJ1-1; D call uncertain. CDR3 length: 13 amino acids. V was shortened by 5 bases and J by 0 bases, with 7 bases between the two germline ends. Germline lookup yields CDR1 LNHDA and CDR2 SQIVND (reference sequence). CDR3 DNA sequence: TGTGCCAGTAGTCTCCAGATGAACACTGAAGCTTTCTTT. It is translated as CASSLQMNTEAFF. Full variable domain (missing parts from reference TRBV19 and TRBJ1-1): DGGITQSPKYLFRKEGQNVTLSCEQNLNHDAMYWYRQDPGQGLRLIYYSQIVNDFQKGDIAEGYSVSREKKESFPLTVTSAQKNPTAFYLCASSLQMNTEAFFGQGTRLTVV.

The rearrangement uses TRBV4-1 and TRBJ1-2; D is possibly TRBD1 (5 bases). The germline V and J ends were trimmed by 2 bases and 7 bases, with 14 bases remaining between them. Germline values: CDR1 MGHRA, CDR2 YSYEKL. The CDR3 has 14 residues. CDR3 DNA: TGCGCCAGCAGCCAAACTGACAGTCATTCTGGCTACACCTTC. Protein: CASSQTDSHSGYTF.

The rearrangement joins TRBV19 to TRBJ1-2, with unresolved D. From germline, CDR1 is LNHDA and CDR2 SQIVND (reference sequence). The CDR3 runs to 13 residues. Trimming removed 0 bases at V and 3 bases at J, with 5 bases between. In DNA form, the CDR3 reads TGTGCCAGTAGTATAGATGAAGACTATGGCTACACCTTC. Translating gives CASSIDEDYGYTF.

The chain is built from TRBV6-6 and TRBJ1-5; no clear D gene. The CDR3 sequence is 16 residues long. The germline V gene has CDR1 MNHNY and CDR2 SVGAGI (reference sequence). Trimming took off 0 bases at V and 1 base at J, with 10 bases between the two ends. The CDR3 region has the DNA TGTGCCAGCAGTTACTCGAGCGATATAAGCAATCAGCCCCAGCATTTT. This codes for CASSYSSDISNQPQHF.